This is a list of T cell receptor beta chains from one sample in a study of blood T cell repertoires in COVID-19. Sequenced by immunoSEQ multiplex PCR; TCRdb stores in-frame clones only, minus some. The sample has some 490,000 clones, about 88% seen once; the top ten hold 6.5% to 8.5%. Sequenced material: PBMCs or T cells enriched from blood (not recorded which). The source is a woman between 55 and 75 years old who had recovered from COVID-19. The conserved cysteine and the conserved F or W are not part of the CDR3 here. Clone size, where shown, is once, few, many, or a class for clones that have expanded.

v_call: TRBV7-8; j_call: TRBJ1-4; clone_size: .; cdr3_length: 12; cdr3_aa: ASSPTGGGEKLF
v_call: TRBV3-1/TRBV3-2; j_call: TRBJ2-3; clone_size: .; cdr3_length: 13; cdr3_aa: ASSPGTGVADTQY
v_call: TRBV28; j_call: TRBJ1-3; clone_size: .; cdr3_length: 13; cdr3_aa: ASSRTGAGGNTIY
v_call: TRBV24-1; j_call: TRBJ2-2; clone_size: .; cdr3_length: 14; cdr3_aa: ATSDPTHANTGELF
v_call: TRBV19; j_call: TRBJ1-2; clone_size: .; cdr3_length: 12; cdr3_aa: ASSPPRDRNGYT
v_call: TRBV7-9; j_call: TRBJ1-3; clone_size: once; cdr3_length: 14; cdr3_aa: ASSLVFRAGGYTIY
v_call: TRBV28; j_call: TRBJ2-3; clone_size: .; cdr3_length: 13; cdr3_aa: ASSLGGQGSDTQY
v_call: TRBV2; j_call: TRBJ1-6; clone_size: .; cdr3_length: 13; cdr3_aa: ASRGRDRGNSPLH
v_call: TRBV9; j_call: TRBJ2-2; clone_size: .; cdr3_length: 15; cdr3_aa: ASSSQAGRANTGELF
v_call: TRBV19; j_call: TRBJ2-2; clone_size: .; cdr3_length: 12; cdr3_aa: ASRRSSNTGELF
v_call: TRBV6-1; j_call: TRBJ2-2; clone_size: .; cdr3_length: 14; cdr3_aa: ASSEVGGLNTGELF
v_call: TRBV7-2; j_call: TRBJ2-1; clone_size: .; cdr3_length: 15; cdr3_aa: ASSLVIGTGPYNEQF
v_call: TRBV9; j_call: TRBJ1-3; clone_size: .; cdr3_length: 13; cdr3_aa: ASSVLSGVGNTIY
v_call: TRBV10-3; j_call: TRBJ1-1; clone_size: .; cdr3_length: 13; cdr3_aa: AIRGQGARTTEAF
v_call: TRBV30; j_call: TRBJ2-3; clone_size: .; cdr3_length: 14; cdr3_aa: AWKIWSGGAADTQY
v_call: TRBV19; j_call: TRBJ1-2; clone_size: few; cdr3_length: 13; cdr3_aa: ASNERKSSNYGYT
v_call: TRBV11-2; j_call: TRBJ1-1; clone_size: .; cdr3_length: 13; cdr3_aa: ASSRFGGVNTEAF
v_call: TRBV30; j_call: TRBJ1-2; clone_size: .; cdr3_length: 12; cdr3_aa: AWRQLDRAAGYT
v_call: TRBV18; j_call: TRBJ1-6; clone_size: .; cdr3_length: 14; cdr3_aa: ASSPTGPPDNSPLH
v_call: TRBV10-3; j_call: TRBJ1-1; clone_size: .; cdr3_length: 13; cdr3_aa: AISPRTGGNTEAF
v_call: TRBV6-6; j_call: TRBJ2-5; clone_size: .; cdr3_length: 12; cdr3_aa: ASRGGASVETQY
v_call: TRBV19; j_call: TRBJ1-2; clone_size: .; cdr3_length: 12; cdr3_aa: ASSPRQANYGYT
v_call: TRBV5-1; j_call: TRBJ1-1; clone_size: .; cdr3_length: 13; cdr3_aa: ASSLAAGWDTEAF
v_call: TRBV9; j_call: TRBJ1-4; clone_size: .; cdr3_length: 12; cdr3_aa: ASSPRVEGEKLF
v_call: TRBV6-4; j_call: TRBJ2-1; clone_size: .; cdr3_length: 12; cdr3_aa: ASSTGSSYNEQF
v_call: TRBV10-3; j_call: TRBJ2-7; clone_size: .; cdr3_length: 13; cdr3_aa: AISGGPGAGGEQY
v_call: TRBV9; j_call: TRBJ2-3; clone_size: .; cdr3_length: 10; cdr3_aa: ASSTVVDTQY
v_call: TRBV6-6; j_call: TRBJ2-5; clone_size: .; cdr3_length: 14; cdr3_aa: ASSTGRVGSQETQY
v_call: TRBV4-1; j_call: TRBJ2-2; clone_size: once; cdr3_length: 14; cdr3_aa: ASSQDGRGRTGELF
v_call: TRBV3-1/TRBV3-2; j_call: TRBJ2-3; clone_size: .; cdr3_length: 11; cdr3_aa: ASSRRGTDTQY
v_call: TRBV7-2; j_call: TRBJ2-2; clone_size: .; cdr3_length: 13; cdr3_aa: ASSITGTALEELF
v_call: TRBV7-2; j_call: TRBJ2-4; clone_size: .; cdr3_length: 17; cdr3_aa: ASSRSGTGSDKTKNIQY
v_call: TRBV5-4; j_call: TRBJ2-2; clone_size: .; cdr3_length: 15; cdr3_aa: ASTSGVQFANTGELF
v_call: TRBV28; j_call: TRBJ1-2; clone_size: .; cdr3_length: 11; cdr3_aa: ASVDRGGYGYT
v_call: TRBV7-2; j_call: TRBJ1-1; clone_size: .; cdr3_length: 14; cdr3_aa: ASSLTTGGMNTEAF
v_call: TRBV30; j_call: TRBJ1-4; clone_size: .; cdr3_length: 12; cdr3_aa: AWTNPGGDEKLF
v_call: TRBV11-2; j_call: TRBJ2-7; clone_size: once; cdr3_length: 13; cdr3_aa: ASSLLSGATYEQY
v_call: TRBV19; j_call: TRBJ1-5; clone_size: .; cdr3_length: 11; cdr3_aa: ASRGQVNQPQH
v_call: TRBV18; j_call: TRBJ1-2; clone_size: .; cdr3_length: 14; cdr3_aa: ASSPPRTGGNHGYT
v_call: TRBV12-3/TRBV12-4; j_call: TRBJ2-1; clone_size: .; cdr3_length: 11; cdr3_aa: ASRPGLVSEQF
v_call: TRBV29-1; j_call: TRBJ2-3; clone_size: .; cdr3_length: 14; cdr3_aa: SVDDRRGSGTDTQY
v_call: TRBV3-1/TRBV3-2; j_call: TRBJ1-2; clone_size: .; cdr3_length: 14; cdr3_aa: ASSQHGQGLNYGYT
v_call: TRBV7-9; j_call: TRBJ2-3; clone_size: .; cdr3_length: 13; cdr3_aa: ASSPGLISTDTQY
v_call: TRBV9; j_call: TRBJ2-1; clone_size: .; cdr3_length: 14; cdr3_aa: ASSVVASGGYVVQF
v_call: TRBV30; j_call: TRBJ2-5; clone_size: .; cdr3_length: 11; cdr3_aa: AWSVRQEETQY
v_call: TRBV13; j_call: TRBJ2-5; clone_size: once; cdr3_length: 13; cdr3_aa: ASSLGQGFQETQY
v_call: TRBV7-6; j_call: TRBJ2-7; clone_size: .; cdr3_length: 13; cdr3_aa: ASSLRQGDSYEQY
v_call: TRBV29-1; j_call: TRBJ1-1; clone_size: .; cdr3_length: 15; cdr3_aa: SVDESGLYDDGTEAF
v_call: TRBV10-3; j_call: TRBJ2-5; clone_size: .; cdr3_length: 13; cdr3_aa: AISGGTGVQETQY
v_call: TRBV5-6; j_call: TRBJ1-4; clone_size: .; cdr3_length: 12; cdr3_aa: ASSHGTALEKLF
v_call: TRBV7-2; j_call: TRBJ1-3; clone_size: once; cdr3_length: 13; cdr3_aa: ASSAAGQAFGTIY
v_call: TRBV9; j_call: TRBJ1-5; clone_size: .; cdr3_length: 12; cdr3_aa: ASSVGGGNQPQH
v_call: TRBV7-6; j_call: TRBJ1-1; clone_size: .; cdr3_length: 12; cdr3_aa: ASSLAGGNTEAF
v_call: TRBV6-5; j_call: TRBJ1-2; clone_size: .; cdr3_length: 13; cdr3_aa: ASRHDRGLNYGYT
v_call: TRBV5-6; j_call: TRBJ2-6; clone_size: .; cdr3_length: 15; cdr3_aa: ASSGDRYETGANVLT
v_call: TRBV9; j_call: TRBJ2-2; clone_size: .; cdr3_length: 13; cdr3_aa: ASNRDRVATGELF
v_call: TRBV7-8; j_call: TRBJ2-3; clone_size: .; cdr3_length: 14; cdr3_aa: ASSPTGQASTDTQY
v_call: TRBV2; j_call: TRBJ1-1; clone_size: once; cdr3_length: 13; cdr3_aa: ASSEQVGARTEAF
v_call: TRBV3-1/TRBV3-2; j_call: TRBJ1-2; clone_size: .; cdr3_length: 13; cdr3_aa: ASSQADRLNYGYT